At least ten counts were recorded for the clone carrying this TCR beta chain. Its antigen remains unknown. There were TCR beta CDR3 regions amplified from RNA transcripts. An initial round of RT-PCR targeting the TCR CDR3 relied on the HTBI primer set. TCRdb recomputed calls from the multiplex PCR reads with MiXCR, one row per CDR3 protein. The table lists 270,000 or so distinct CDR3 sequences, 15% of them singletons, with roughly 30% in the top ten. V shed 0 bases and J shed 2 bases, with 9 bases lying between them. Germline V gene lookup returns CDR1 SGHTS and CDR2 YDEGEE. The CDR3 spans 14 residues. The data were obtained in a study of T cells in Graves' hyperthyroidism and ophthalmopathy. Whole-study results and caveats: Ophthalmopathy was separated from stable hyperthyroidism by a 13 V-J model.

Using over 8.5 ml of fresh peripheral blood, PBMCs were prepared. The clonotype originates from a woman aged 45-65 years with Graves' hyperthyroidism that later progressed to Graves' ophthalmopathy. J is TRBJ2-7 and V is TRBV5-8; no reliable D call. The sample comprised blood. The CDR3 loop reads CASSLDANAYEQYF. CDR3 coding DNA: TGTGCCAGCAGCTTGGACGCTAATGCCTACGAGCAGTACTTC. Variable domain in full (rest from reference TRBV5-8 and TRBJ2-7): EAGVTQSPTHLIKTRGQQATLRCSPISGHTSVYWYQQALGLGLQFLLWYDEGEERNRGNFPPRFSGRQFPNYSSELNVNALELEDSALYLCASSLDANAYEQYFGPGTRLTVT.